This TCR beta chain was found in a study of cytomegalovirus exposure and HLA in healthy donors. Overall study context: Genotyping showed 75% to 90% of 350 to 400 donors falling in the Caucasian-associated ancestry cluster. Study results and caveats: An analysis done earlier found most TCR beta V segments productive about 90% or about 30% of the time.

Both 60 Vbeta primers and 13 Jbeta primers went into the PCR. Assay: immunoSEQ multiplex PCR; the TCRdb copy retains only in-frame clones and omits some. The repertoire holds hundreds of thousands of clones, with approximately 80% as singletons. The CDR3 loop spans 15 amino acids. The V and J ends lost 3 bases and 4 bases, in that order; junction bases with no gene match: 4. Germline assignment: CDR1 SGHTA and CDR2 FQGTGA. Details on this clone: Its specificity is unknown.

The TCR originated in a woman aged 40 to 49 in good health and CMV-seronegative. The chain is built from TRBV7-3 and TRBJ2-1; 9 bases agree with TRBD1. The sequenced sample consisted of PBMCs. CDR3 bases: TGTGCCAGCAGCTTCGACAGGGGGAGGTACAATGAGCAGTTCTTC. Protein product: CASSFDRGRYNEQFF.